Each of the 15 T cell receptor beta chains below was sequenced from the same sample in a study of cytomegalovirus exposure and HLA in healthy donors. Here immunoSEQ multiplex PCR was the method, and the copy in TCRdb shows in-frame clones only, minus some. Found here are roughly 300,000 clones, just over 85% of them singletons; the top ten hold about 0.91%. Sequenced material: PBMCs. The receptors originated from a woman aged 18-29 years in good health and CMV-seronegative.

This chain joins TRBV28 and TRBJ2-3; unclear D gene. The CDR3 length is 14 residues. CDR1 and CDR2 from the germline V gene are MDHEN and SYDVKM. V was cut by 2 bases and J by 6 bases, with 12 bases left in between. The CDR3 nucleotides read TGTGCCAGCAGTTTAATCCAGGCGAGTGATACGCAGTATTTT. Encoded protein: CASSLIQASDTQYF.

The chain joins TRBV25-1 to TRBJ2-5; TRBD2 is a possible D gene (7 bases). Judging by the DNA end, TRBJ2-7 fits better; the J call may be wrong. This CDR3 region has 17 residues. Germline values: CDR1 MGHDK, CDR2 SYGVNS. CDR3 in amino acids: CASSELMGKGGLYEQYF. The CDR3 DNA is TGTGCCAGCAGTGAATTAATGGGTAAGGGGGGGCTCTACGAGCAGTACTTC.

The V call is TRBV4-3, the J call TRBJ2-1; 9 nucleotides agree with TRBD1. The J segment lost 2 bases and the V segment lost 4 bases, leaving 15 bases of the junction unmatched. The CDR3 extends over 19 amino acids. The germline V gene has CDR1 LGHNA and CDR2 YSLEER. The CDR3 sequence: CASSLTGQGSPYTYNEQFF. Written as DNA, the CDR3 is TGCGCCAGCAGCCTAACCGGACAGGGGAGCCCTTATACCTACAATGAGCAGTTCTTC.

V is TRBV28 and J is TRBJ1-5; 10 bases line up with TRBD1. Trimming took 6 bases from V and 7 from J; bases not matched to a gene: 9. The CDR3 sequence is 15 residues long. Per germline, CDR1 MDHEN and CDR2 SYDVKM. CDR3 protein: CASSYQDRGRQPQHF. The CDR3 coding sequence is TGTGCCAGCAGCTACCAGGACAGGGGGAGGCAGCCCCAGCATTTT.

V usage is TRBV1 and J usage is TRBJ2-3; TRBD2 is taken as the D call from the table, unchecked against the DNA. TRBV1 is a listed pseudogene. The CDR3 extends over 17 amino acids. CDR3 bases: TGCACCAGCAGCAAGGGGACTAGCGGGAGGGCGGGAGATACGCAGTATTTT. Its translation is CTSSKGTSGRAGDTQYF.

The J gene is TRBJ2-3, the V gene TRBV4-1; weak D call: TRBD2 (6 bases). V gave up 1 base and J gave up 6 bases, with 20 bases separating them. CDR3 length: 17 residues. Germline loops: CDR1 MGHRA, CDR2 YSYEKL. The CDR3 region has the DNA TGCGCCAGCAGCCAAGGGGGCCGGGACTCCTATTCGGATACGCAGTATTTT. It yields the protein CASSQGGRDSYSDTQYF.

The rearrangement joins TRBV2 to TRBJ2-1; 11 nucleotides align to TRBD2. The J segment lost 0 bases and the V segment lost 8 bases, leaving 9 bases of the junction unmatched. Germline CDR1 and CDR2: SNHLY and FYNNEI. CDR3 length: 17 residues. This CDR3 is CASLISGRARSYNEQFF. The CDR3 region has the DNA TGTGCCAGCTTAATTAGCGGGAGGGCCCGCTCCTACAATGAGCAGTTCTTC.

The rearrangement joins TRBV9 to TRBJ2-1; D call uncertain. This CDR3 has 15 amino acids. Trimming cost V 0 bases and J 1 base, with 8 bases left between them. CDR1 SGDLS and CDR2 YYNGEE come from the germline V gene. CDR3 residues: CASSVGQLSYNEQFF. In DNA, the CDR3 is TGTGCCAGCAGCGTAGGACAACTTTCCTACAATGAGCAGTTCTTC.

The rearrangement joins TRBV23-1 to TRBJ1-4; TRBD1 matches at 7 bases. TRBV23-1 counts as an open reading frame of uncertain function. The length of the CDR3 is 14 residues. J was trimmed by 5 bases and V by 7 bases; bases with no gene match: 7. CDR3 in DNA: TGCGCCAGCACTCTCAGGGGGTGGAATGAAAAACTGTTTTTT. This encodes CASTLRGWNEKLFF.

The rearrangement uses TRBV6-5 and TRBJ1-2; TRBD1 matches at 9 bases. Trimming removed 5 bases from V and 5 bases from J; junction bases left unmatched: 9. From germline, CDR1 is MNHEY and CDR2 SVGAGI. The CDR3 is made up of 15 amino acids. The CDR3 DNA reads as TGTGCCAGCAGTGTCAGCAGACAGGGGGGTTATGGCTACACCTTC. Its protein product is CASSVSRQGGYGYTF.

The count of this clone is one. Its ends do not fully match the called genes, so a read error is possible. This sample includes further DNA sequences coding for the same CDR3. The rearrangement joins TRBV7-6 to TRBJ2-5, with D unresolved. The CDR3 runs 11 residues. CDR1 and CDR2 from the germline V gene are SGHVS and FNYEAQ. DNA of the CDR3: TGTGCCAGCAGCTCCCAAGAGACTCAGTACTTC. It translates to CASSSQETQYF.

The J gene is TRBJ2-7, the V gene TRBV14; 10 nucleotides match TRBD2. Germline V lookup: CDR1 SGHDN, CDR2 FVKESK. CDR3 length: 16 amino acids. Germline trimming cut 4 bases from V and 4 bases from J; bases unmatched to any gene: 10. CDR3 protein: CASSPDDLAGAYEQYF. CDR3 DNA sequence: TGTGCCAGCAGCCCAGATGACCTAGCGGGAGCGTACGAGCAGTACTTC.

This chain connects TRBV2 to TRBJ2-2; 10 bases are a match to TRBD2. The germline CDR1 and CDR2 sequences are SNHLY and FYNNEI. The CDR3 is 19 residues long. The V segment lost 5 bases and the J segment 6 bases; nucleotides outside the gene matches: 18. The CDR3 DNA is TGTGCCAGCAGTCCGACTCTCTCGTTAGCGGGAGGATTCTCCGGGGAGCTGTTTTTT. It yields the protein CASSPTLSLAGGFSGELFF.

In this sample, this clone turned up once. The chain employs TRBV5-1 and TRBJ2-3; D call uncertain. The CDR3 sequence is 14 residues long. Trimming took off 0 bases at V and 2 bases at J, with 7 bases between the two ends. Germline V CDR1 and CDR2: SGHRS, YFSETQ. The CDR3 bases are TGCGCCAGCAGCTTGGATGCTATCACAGATACGCAGTATTTT. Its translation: CASSLDAITDTQYF.

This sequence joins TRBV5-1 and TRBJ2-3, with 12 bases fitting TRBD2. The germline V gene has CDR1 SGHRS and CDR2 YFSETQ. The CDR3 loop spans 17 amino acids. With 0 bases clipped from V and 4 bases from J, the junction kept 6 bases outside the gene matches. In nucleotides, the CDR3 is TGCGCCAGCAGCTTGGCCGGACTAGCGGGAAATTCAGATACGCAGTATTTT. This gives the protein CASSLAGLAGNSDTQYF.